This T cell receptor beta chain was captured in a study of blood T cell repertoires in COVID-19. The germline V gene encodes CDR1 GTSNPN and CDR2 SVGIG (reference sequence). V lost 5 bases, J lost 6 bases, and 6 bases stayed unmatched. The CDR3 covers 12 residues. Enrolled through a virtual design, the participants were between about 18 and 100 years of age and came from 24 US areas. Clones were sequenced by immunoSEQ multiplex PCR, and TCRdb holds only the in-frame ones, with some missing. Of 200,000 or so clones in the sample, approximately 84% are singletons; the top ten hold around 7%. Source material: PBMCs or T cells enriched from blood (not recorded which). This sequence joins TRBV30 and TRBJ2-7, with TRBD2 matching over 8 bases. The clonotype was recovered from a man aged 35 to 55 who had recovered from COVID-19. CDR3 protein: CAWAGGGSEQYF. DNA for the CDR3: TGTGCCTGGGCCGGGGGGGGCAGCGAGCAGTACTTC. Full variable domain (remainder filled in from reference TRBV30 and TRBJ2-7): SQTIHQWPATLVQPVGSPLSLECTVEGTSNPNLYWYRQAAGRGLQLLFYSVGIGQISSEVPQNLSASRPQDRQFILSSKKLLLSDSGFYLCAWAGGGSEQYFGPGTRLTVT.